This T cell receptor beta chain was retrieved from a study of regulatory T cells in long-lasting Graves disease. With iRepertoire HTBI primers and Arm-PCR of CDR3 regions, TCR beta libraries were built. TCRdb ran MiXCR on the multiplex PCR reads and lists one entry per CDR3 protein. The repertoire holds approximately 300,000 distinct CDR3 sequences, with about 20% as singletons. The study's findings and limits: Those with persistent disease had in common more public clonotypes (more than 2,500) than new patients (around 910).

Time point denoted: newly diagnosed GD, antithyroid drugs for less than 3 months. The TCR library was prepared using RNA isolated from PBMCs. Per American Thyroid Association guidelines, Graves' disease was diagnosed. This clonotype was seen ten or more times. Its specificity is not known. This sequence originates from a female donor with Graves disease. The sequenced sample was peripheral blood mononuclear cells (PBMCs), obtained at new diagnosis, from a patient treated with antithyroid drugs.

Here the CDR3 DNA reads TGTGCCAGCAGTTTATCGAGCGCAGGGTTCTGGAACACTGAAGCTTTCTTT. Translated, it gives CASSLSSAGFWNTEAFF. V and J are TRBV27 and TRBJ1-1, with a tentative D call TRBD1 (5 bases). Germline lookup yields CDR1 MNHEY and CDR2 SMNVEV (reference sequence). V was clipped by 0 bases and J by 1 base, with 15 bases between them. This CDR3 spans 17 amino acids.